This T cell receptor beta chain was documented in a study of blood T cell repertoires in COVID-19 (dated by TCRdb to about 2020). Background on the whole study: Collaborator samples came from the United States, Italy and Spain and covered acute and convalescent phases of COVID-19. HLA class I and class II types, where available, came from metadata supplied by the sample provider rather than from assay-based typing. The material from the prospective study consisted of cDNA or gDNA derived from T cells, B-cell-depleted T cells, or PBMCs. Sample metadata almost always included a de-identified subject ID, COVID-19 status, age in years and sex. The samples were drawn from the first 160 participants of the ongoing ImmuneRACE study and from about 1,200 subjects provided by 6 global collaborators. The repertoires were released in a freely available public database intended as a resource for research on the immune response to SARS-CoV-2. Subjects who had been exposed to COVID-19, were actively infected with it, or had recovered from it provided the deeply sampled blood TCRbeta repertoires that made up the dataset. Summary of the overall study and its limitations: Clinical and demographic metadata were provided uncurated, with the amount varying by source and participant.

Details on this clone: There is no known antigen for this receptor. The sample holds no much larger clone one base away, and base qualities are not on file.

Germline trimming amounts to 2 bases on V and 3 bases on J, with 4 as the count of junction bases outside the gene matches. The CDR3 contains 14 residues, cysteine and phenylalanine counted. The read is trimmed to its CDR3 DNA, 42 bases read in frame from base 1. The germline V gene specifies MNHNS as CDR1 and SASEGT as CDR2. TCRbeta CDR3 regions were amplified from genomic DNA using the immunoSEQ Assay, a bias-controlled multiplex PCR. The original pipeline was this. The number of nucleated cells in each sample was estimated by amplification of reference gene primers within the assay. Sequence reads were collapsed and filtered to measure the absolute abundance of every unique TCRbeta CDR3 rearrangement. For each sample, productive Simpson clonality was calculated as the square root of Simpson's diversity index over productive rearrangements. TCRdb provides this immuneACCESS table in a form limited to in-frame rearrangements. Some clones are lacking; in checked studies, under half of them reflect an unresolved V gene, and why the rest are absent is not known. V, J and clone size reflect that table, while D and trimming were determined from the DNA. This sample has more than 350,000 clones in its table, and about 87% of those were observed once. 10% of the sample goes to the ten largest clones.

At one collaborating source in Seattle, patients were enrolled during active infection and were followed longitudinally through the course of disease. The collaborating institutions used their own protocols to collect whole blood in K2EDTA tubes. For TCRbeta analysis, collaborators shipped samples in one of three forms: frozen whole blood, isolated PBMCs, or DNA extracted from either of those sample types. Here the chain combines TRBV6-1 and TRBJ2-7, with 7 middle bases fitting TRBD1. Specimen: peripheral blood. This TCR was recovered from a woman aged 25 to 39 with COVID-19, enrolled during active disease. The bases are TGTGCCAGCAGTGAACCCAACAGGGGCTACGAGCAGTACTTC. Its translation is CASSEPNRGYEQYF.